The sequence of this TCR beta chain was determined in a study of blood T cell repertoires in COVID-19. About the study: Sites across the United States, Italy and Spain contributed samples from acute and convalescent COVID-19. Sources were T cells, B-cell-depleted T cells, or PBMCs; the material itself was cDNA or gDNA.

As handled by the study authors: It was from reference gene primer amplification that nucleated cell counts were estimated. Profiled with immunoSEQ multiplex PCR; TCRdb holds only in-frame clones, not every one. The DNA was the basis for D and trimming; V, J and clone size are from that table. The table records about 33,000 clones, 75% to 90% of them present only once. V lost 7 bases and J lost 6; bases outside the gene matches: 6. Per the germline V gene, CDR1 is MNHEY and CDR2 is SVGAGI. The CDR3 loop spans 14 amino acids. The rearrangement uses TRBV6-5 and TRBJ2-2; 9 bases align to TRBD2. The TCR was taken from a human donor in a cohort sampled during active COVID-19. The sequencing input was peripheral blood. DNA for the CDR3: TGTGCCAGCACCCAGGGACTAGCTTCCGGGGAGCTGTTTTTT. Translated, it gives CASTQGLASGELFF.